These 4 T cell receptor beta chains share one sample of origin, sequenced in a study of cytomegalovirus exposure and HLA in healthy donors. The PCR was carried out with 60 Vbeta primers and 13 Jbeta primers. Sequencing used immunoSEQ multiplex PCR; TCRdb keeps in-frame clones, though not all of them. The table includes approximately 84,000 clones, roughly 77% detected once. Sequenced: PBMCs. Source of these receptors: a man aged 35 to 55 in good health and CMV-seronegative.

The V gene is TRBV27, the J gene TRBJ1-5; D remains unclear. The germline V gene has CDR1 MNHEY and CDR2 SMNVEV (reference sequence). The CDR3 is 15 amino acids. Trimming removed 2 bases at V and 0 bases at J, with 8 bases between. The CDR3: CASSLQAYSNQPQHF. The CDR3 DNA is TGTGCCAGCAGTTTACAGGCTTATAGCAATCAGCCCCAGCATTTT.

This chain links TRBV2 with TRBJ2-1; unclear D gene. The CDR3 has 12 residues. Germline assignment: CDR1 SNHLY and CDR2 FYNNEI. Trimming pared 4 bases from V and 7 bases from J, leaving 8 bases between. DNA of the CDR3: TGTGCCAGCAGTGTCCGAGGAAATGAGCAGTTCTTC. Amino acids: CASSVRGNEQFF.

The genes are TRBV11-2 and TRBJ1-4, with D possibly TRBD1 on 5 matching bases. There are 16 residues in the CDR3. CDR1 is SGHAT, CDR2 FQNNGV, per germline. V shed 2 bases and J shed 7 bases, with 17 bases lying between them. CDR3 sequence reads: CASSLRGLSPSEKLFF. In DNA form, the CDR3 reads TGTGCCAGCAGCTTAAGGGGACTCTCTCCAAGTGAAAAACTGTTTTTT.

This clone was counted a few times. The identical CDR3 is also encoded by other nucleotide sequences in the sample. DNA of the CDR3: TGTGCCAGCAGCTTGTACACAGGGATCGGTGAGAACACTGAAGCTTTCTTT. Amino acid sequence: CASSLYTGIGENTEAFF. The V and J genes are TRBV5-6 and TRBJ1-1; possibly TRBD1 for D (6 bases). The CDR3 has 17 residues. CDR1 is SGHDT and CDR2 is YYEEEE in the germline V gene. Trimming removed 1 base at V and 1 base at J, with 17 bases between.